This T cell receptor (beta chain) was profiled in a study of OX40 agonist ivuxolimab in advanced cancers. Looking at the study overall: The patients' treatment was ivuxolimab, an agonistic anti-OX40 (CD134) antibody. General study results and limits: With doses of 0.1 to 3.0 mg/kg, CD4+ and CD8+ blood T cells had undergone clonal expansion by week 6. Determination of antigen specificity was not performed for the expanded peripheral T cells.

Data came from immunoSEQ multiplex PCR; TCRdb stores just in-frame clones and leaves some out. The sample carries tens of thousands of clones, about 90% recorded once. The J segment lost 2 bases and the V segment lost 2 bases, leaving 5 bases of the junction unmatched. CDR1 is SGHVS and CDR2 is FNYEAQ in the germline V gene. The CDR3 runs to 18 residues. Concerning this clone: Antigen: not known.

Systemic immunosuppression or autoimmune disease history was grounds to exclude patients. The sample here was CD4+ or CD8+ T cells sorted from blood, taken in a trial of the OX40 agonist ivuxolimab. The receptor's source is an adult with an advanced solid tumor such as melanoma, head and neck, liver or kidney cancer. The chain recombines TRBV7-6 with TRBJ2-1, with 14 bases aligning to TRBD2. CDR3: CASSLLGLAGAAYNEQFF. The DNA of the CDR3 is TGTGCCAGCAGCTTATTGGGACTAGCGGGAGCTGCCTACAATGAGCAGTTCTTC.